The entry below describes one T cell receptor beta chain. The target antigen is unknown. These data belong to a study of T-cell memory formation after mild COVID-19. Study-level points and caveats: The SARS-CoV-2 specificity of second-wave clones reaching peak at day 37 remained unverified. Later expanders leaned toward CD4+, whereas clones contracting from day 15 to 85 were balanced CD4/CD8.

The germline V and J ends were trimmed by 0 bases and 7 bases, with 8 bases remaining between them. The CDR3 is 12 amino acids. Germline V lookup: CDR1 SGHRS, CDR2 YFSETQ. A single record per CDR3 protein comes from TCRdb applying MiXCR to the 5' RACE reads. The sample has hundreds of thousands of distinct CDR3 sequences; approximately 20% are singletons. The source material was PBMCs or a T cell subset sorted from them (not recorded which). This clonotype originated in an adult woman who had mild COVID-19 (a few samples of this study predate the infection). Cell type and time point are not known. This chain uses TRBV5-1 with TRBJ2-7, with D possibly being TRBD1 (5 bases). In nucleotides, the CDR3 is TGCGCCAGCAGCTTGGGACAGTCGGAGCAGTACTTC. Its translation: CASSLGQSEQYF.